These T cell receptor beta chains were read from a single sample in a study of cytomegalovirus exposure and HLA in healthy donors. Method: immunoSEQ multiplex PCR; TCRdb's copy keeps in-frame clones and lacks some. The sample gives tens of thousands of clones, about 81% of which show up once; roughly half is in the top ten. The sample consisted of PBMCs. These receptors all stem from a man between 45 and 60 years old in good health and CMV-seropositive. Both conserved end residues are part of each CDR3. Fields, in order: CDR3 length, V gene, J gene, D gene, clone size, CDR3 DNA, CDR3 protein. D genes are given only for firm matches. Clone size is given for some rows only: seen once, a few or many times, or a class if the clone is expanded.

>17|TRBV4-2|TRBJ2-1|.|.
TGTGCCAGCAGCCAAGTTTTCGGGGTAGACTCCTACAATGAGCAGTTCTTC
CASSQVFGVDSYNEQFF
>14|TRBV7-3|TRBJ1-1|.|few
TGTGCCAGCAGCTTAGGGGGGGGGAACACTGAAGCTTTCTTT
CASSLGGGNTEAFF
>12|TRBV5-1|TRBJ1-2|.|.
TGCGCCAGCAGCCCCGGGGACTATGGCTACACCTTC
CASSPGDYGYTF
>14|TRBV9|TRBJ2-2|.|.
TGTGCCAGCAGAGGGGGGGGCCCCACCGGGGAGCTGTTTTTT
CASRGGGPTGELFF
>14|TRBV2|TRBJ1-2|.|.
TGTGCCAGCAGTGAAGACAGGGAGTCTTATGGCTACACCTTC
CASSEDRESYGYTF
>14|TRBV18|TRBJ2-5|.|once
TGTGCCAGCTCACCAAACAGGGGAGGAGAGACCCAGTACTTC
CASSPNRGGETQYF
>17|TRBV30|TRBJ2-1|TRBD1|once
TGTGCCTGGAGTACTCCGACCGGACAGGGGGAATACAATGAGCAGTTCTTC
CAWSTPTGQGEYNEQFF
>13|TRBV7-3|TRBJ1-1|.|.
TGTGCCAGCAGCTTATTTTATCGGGCTGAAGCTTTCTTT
CASSLFYRAEAFF
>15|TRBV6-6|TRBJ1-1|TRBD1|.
TGTGCCAGCAGTTCCGGACAGGGGAGGAACACTGAAGCTTTCTTT
CASSSGQGRNTEAFF
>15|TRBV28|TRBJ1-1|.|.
TGTGCCAGCTTACCGTTTCAGGACACGGACACTGAAGCTTTCTTT
CASLPFQDTDTEAFF
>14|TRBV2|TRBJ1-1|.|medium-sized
TGTGCCAGCAGTGTAGGGAGGGGCACCACTGAAGCTTTCTTT
CASSVGRGTTEAFF
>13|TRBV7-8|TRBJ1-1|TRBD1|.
TGTGCCAGCAGCCGCACACGGGACAGGGTGGCTTTCTTT
CASSRTRDRVAFF
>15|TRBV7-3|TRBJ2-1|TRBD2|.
TGTGCCAGCAGCCCAAGCGGACTAGCCGGGAGTGAGCAGTTCTTC
CASSPSGLAGSEQFF
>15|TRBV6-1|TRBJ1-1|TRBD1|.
TGTGCCAGCATCCCTGTTGACAGGGTTGGCACTGAAGCTTTCTTT
CASIPVDRVGTEAFF
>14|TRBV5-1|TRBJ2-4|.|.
TGCGCCAGCAGACAGGGTGGAGCGGAGGACATTCAGTACTTC
CASRQGGAEDIQYF
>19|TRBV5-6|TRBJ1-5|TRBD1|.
TGTGCCAGCAGCTTGTGGGGGGACAGGGGTCCTCTTAGCAATCAGCCCCAGCATTTT
CASSLWGDRGPLSNQPQHF
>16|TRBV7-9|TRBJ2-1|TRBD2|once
TGTTCCAGCACCCCAAGGGGGACTAGCGGTTACAATGAGCAGTTCTTC
CSSTPRGTSGYNEQFF
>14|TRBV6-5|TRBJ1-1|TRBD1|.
TGTGCCAGCAAGGGGACAGGGCCGAACACTGAAGCTTTCTTT
CASKGTGPNTEAFF
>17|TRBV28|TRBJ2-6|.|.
TGTGCCAGCAGTTTAGCAGGGAAAACTTTTGGGGCCAACGTCCTGACTTTC
CASSLAGKTFGANVLTF
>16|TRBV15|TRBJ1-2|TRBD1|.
TGTGCCACCAGCCGCGACAGGGGGCCGACTAACTATGGCTACACCTTC
CATSRDRGPTNYGYTF
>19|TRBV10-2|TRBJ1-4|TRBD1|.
TGCGCCAGCAGTGACAGGACAGGGGGACAGGGACCTCTTTCGGAAAAACTGTTTTTT
CASSDRTGGQGPLSEKLFF
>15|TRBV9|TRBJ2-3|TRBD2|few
TGTGCCAACAGCGACTCAGGGACTAGATCAGATACGCAGTATTTT
CANSDSGTRSDTQYF
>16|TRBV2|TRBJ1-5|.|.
TGTGCCAGCAGTGAAGCGTTACAGGGTAGCAATCAGCCCCAGCATTTT
CASSEALQGSNQPQHF
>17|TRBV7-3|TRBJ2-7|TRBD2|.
TGTGCCAGCAGCCCCCGGGGACTAGCGGCGAGCTCCTACGAGCAGTACTTC
CASSPRGLAASSYEQYF